The 4 T cell receptor beta chains below were found in one sample sequenced in a study of shared clonotypes between healthy human individuals. Data came from immunoSEQ multiplex PCR; TCRdb stores just in-frame clones and leaves some out. This sample has about 2.3 million clones; approximately 93% occur once, and the top ten carry 0.35% to 0.5%. Sequenced input: naive CD4+ T cells from PBMCs. Specified subset: CD45RA+ positively selected. The receptors shown here come from a man aged 18 to 30 in good health. Some clones in this sample may be carry-over from other donors' samples.

This chain's CDR3 is CASSPSRGLSEQYF. CDR3 nucleotides: TGCGCCAGCAGTCCCTCCCGGGGCCTATCCGAGCAGTACTTC. The chain recombines TRBV10-2 with TRBJ2-7; either TRBD1 or TRBD2 may supply D (5 bases each). The CDR3 totals 14 residues. V lost 5 bases and J 6 bases, leaving 17 bases between the germline ends. The germline gives CDR1 WSHSY, CDR2 SAAADI.

The rearrangement joins TRBV5-1 to TRBJ1-3; D gene unclear. The germline V gene has CDR1 SGHRS and CDR2 YFSETQ. V was trimmed by 0 bases and J by 0 bases, leaving 10 bases between them. CDR3 length equals 16 residues. The CDR3 here is CASSLGQESSGNTIYF. CDR3 DNA: TGCGCCAGCAGCTTGGGGCAGGAGAGCTCTGGAAACACCATATATTTT.

The chain is built from TRBV29-1 and TRBJ2-3; a possible D gene is TRBD2 (5 bases). The CDR3 is made up of 15 amino acids. Trimming removed 6 bases from V and 0 bases from J, with 16 bases in between. The germline V gene has CDR1 SQVTM and CDR2 ANQGSEA. CDR3 loop: CSVAFGGHSTDTQYF. The CDR3 DNA sequence: TGCAGCGTCGCATTCGGCGGGCACAGCACAGATACGCAGTATTTT.

The chain couples TRBV6-5 to TRBJ2-4, with TRBD1 matching 7 bases. V gave up 7 bases and J gave up 1 base; unmatched junction bases: 4. Germline V lookup: CDR1 MNHEY, CDR2 SVGAGI. The CDR3 length is 14 residues. CDR3 nucleotides: TGTGCCAGCACCCAGACAGGGGCCAAAAACATTCAGTACTTC. Its translation: CASTQTGAKNIQYF.